One and the same sample provided the 23 T cell receptor beta chains below, sequenced in a study of T cell therapy after organ transplantation. Sequencing used immunoSEQ multiplex PCR; TCRdb keeps in-frame clones, though not all of them. The sample consists of 40,000 to 60,000 clones, 94% of them appearing once. Their antigens remain unidentified. Here the sequenced sample was CD8+ T cells from blood, taken before autologous CMV-specific T cell therapy. The receptor set was obtained from a human patient who had received a solid organ transplant and had CMV disease.

V and J are TRBV5-6 and TRBJ1-2; D call uncertain. The CDR3 has 13 residues. Germline CDR1 SGHDT, CDR2 YYEEEE. Trimming removed 2 bases from V and 8 bases from J, with 13 bases in between. In DNA form, the CDR3 reads TGTGCCAGCAGCTTCATTGGTGAGCAGGGCTACACCTTC. It yields the protein CASSFIGEQGYTF.

This clone was detected once. The chain links TRBV5-1 to TRBJ1-2; D ambiguous. Germline-derived CDR1 and CDR2 are SGHRS and YFSETQ. CDR3 size: 14 residues. V lost 6 bases, J lost 3 bases, and 15 bases lay in between. CDR3 nucleotide sequence: TGCGCCAGCACCCCGGACGGAAATGACTATGGCTACACCTTC. Protein sequence: CASTPDGNDYGYTF.

Only a few counts were recorded for this clone. The chain carries TRBV5-6 and TRBJ1-5; 9 bases line up with TRBD1. In germline, CDR1 is SGHDT, CDR2 YYEEEE. The CDR3 sequence is 16 residues long. The V and J ends lost 4 bases and 3 bases, in that order; junction bases with no gene match: 8. The CDR3 protein is CASSRTGDEHNQPQHF. Written as DNA, the CDR3 is TGTGCCAGCAGCCGGACAGGGGACGAACACAATCAGCCCCAGCATTTT.

The genes are TRBV27 and TRBJ1-1; no firm D call. Germline V gene data show CDR1 as MNHEY and CDR2 as SMNVEV (reference sequence). V was shortened by 1 base and J by 1 base, with 7 bases between the two germline ends. There are 14 residues in the CDR3. CDR3 loop: CASSLFNANTEAFF. Here the CDR3 DNA reads TGTGCCAGCAGTTTATTTAATGCGAACACTGAAGCTTTCTTT.

The chain recombines TRBV6-6 with TRBJ2-1; no clear D. This CDR3 comprises 14 residues. Deletions cut 0 bases from V and 4 bases from J, with 7 bases between. Germline CDR1 reads MNHNY; CDR2 reads SVGAGI (reference sequence). This CDR3 is CASSYSRGYNEQFF. Written as DNA, the CDR3 is TGTGCCAGCAGTTACTCTCGCGGTTACAATGAGCAGTTCTTC.

The chain combines TRBV29-1 with TRBJ2-5, with D tentatively TRBD1 (6 bases). The germline V gene has CDR1 SQVTM and CDR2 ANQGSEA. The length of the CDR3 is 14 residues. Trimming stripped 1 base from V and 5 bases from J, with 14 bases between. CDR3 bases: TGCAGCGTTGAAGCGGAACAGGGTCGGGAGACCCAGTACTTC. It encodes CSVEAEQGRETQYF.

V usage is TRBV27 and J usage is TRBJ1-5; D gene unclear. The V gene's germline CDR1 is MNHEY and CDR2 SMNVEV (reference sequence). This CDR3 is built from 13 residues. Trimming pared 3 bases from V and 7 bases from J, leaving 10 bases between. CDR3: CASSLGRRQPQHF. CDR3 nucleotides: TGTGCCAGCAGTTTGGGGAGGAGGCAGCCCCAGCATTTT.

A single count supports this clone. This chain uses TRBV2 with TRBJ1-3; D is uncertain. Germline CDR1 SNHLY, CDR2 FYNNEI. V dropped 3 bases and J dropped 1 base, with 10 bases sitting between them. The CDR3 spans 15 residues. The CDR3 DNA is TGTGCCAGCAGTGAGTCGGCCAGATCTGGAAACACCATATATTTT. This translates into CASSESARSGNTIYF.

The CDR3 bases are TGTGCCATCAGTAAGACAGGGGAGGGCCAAGAGACCCAGTACTTC. It specifies CAISKTGEGQETQYF. V is TRBV10-3 and J is TRBJ2-5, with a weak D call TRBD1 (8 bases). With 5 bases removed from V and 1 base from J, the gap between germline ends came to 14 bases. This CDR3 contains 15 residues. From germline, CDR1 is ENHRY and CDR2 SYGVKD.

The chain has TRBV11-2 and TRBJ2-1; a possible D gene is TRBD2 (6 bases). CDR3 length: 14 amino acids. V lost 0 bases, J lost 3 bases, and 6 bases lay in between. Per the germline V gene, CDR1 is SGHAT and CDR2 is FQNNGV. The chain's CDR3 is CASSLERGYNEQFF. In DNA, the CDR3 is TGTGCCAGCAGCTTAGAGCGGGGCTACAATGAGCAGTTCTTC.

This chain links TRBV9 with TRBJ1-5; D is ambiguous. The CDR3 runs to 13 residues. Trimming pared 0 bases from V and 0 bases from J, leaving 1 base between. From germline, CDR1 is SGDLS and CDR2 YYNGEE. The CDR3 DNA sequence: TGTGCCAGCAGCGTAGGTAGCAATCAGCCCCAGCATTTT. Residues: CASSVGSNQPQHF.

The rearrangement links TRBV2 to TRBJ2-7; either TRBD1 or TRBD2 may fit D (5 bases each). CDR1 and CDR2 (germline): SNHLY, FYNNEI. The CDR3 has 14 amino acids. V lost 8 bases and J 2 bases, leaving 16 bases between the germline ends. Here the CDR3 reads CASEDGGHPYEQYF. CDR3 DNA: TGTGCCAGCGAGGACGGAGGACACCCCTACGAGCAGTACTTC.

In nucleotides, the CDR3 is TGCGCCAGCAGCGCGATACAGGGAATGAACACTGAAGCTTTCTTT. Translation gives CASSAIQGMNTEAFF. The chain recombines TRBV5-1 with TRBJ1-1; perhaps TRBD1 as D (6 bases). V lost 4 bases and J lost 0, with 13 bases in between. From germline, CDR1 is SGHRS and CDR2 YFSETQ. The CDR3 is 15 residues long.

This clone occurred a few times. The chain joins TRBV6-4 to TRBJ1-4; 9 nucleotides align to TRBD1. The CDR3 runs 15 residues. V trimming: 5 bases; J trimming: 3 bases; junction bases outside the gene matches: 4. Germline V CDR1 and CDR2: MRHNA, SNTAGT. The CDR3 DNA is TGTGCCAGCAGTCCCGGGACAGGGCCTAATGAAAAACTGTTTTTT. This encodes CASSPGTGPNEKLFF.

The chain links TRBV4-3 to TRBJ1-1; 12 nucleotides line up with TRBD1. J was trimmed by 0 bases and V by 0 bases; bases with no gene match: 8. Germline values: CDR1 LGHNA, CDR2 YSLEER. The CDR3 has 19 residues. The CDR3, as DNA: TGCGCCAGCAGCCAAGAGGGGGGACAGGGGGCCCTAATGAACACTGAAGCTTTCTTT. It specifies CASSQEGGQGALMNTEAFF.

V gene TRBV6-5 combines with J gene TRBJ2-1; a weak D match, TRBD1 (6 bases). The V end was cut by 5 bases, the J end by 4 bases, with 15 bases between. CDR1 is MNHEY, CDR2 SVGAGI, per germline. This CDR3 is built from 15 residues. The CDR3 nucleotides are TGTGCCAGCAGTCTGGACAGAGGATTATACAATGAGCAGTTCTTC. Its protein product is CASSLDRGLYNEQFF.

This chain joins TRBV7-9 and TRBJ1-4, with 12 positions matching TRBD1. The germline gives CDR1 SEHNR, CDR2 FQNEAQ (reference sequence). Trimming removed 4 bases from V and 0 bases from J; junction bases left unmatched: 9. The CDR3 is 19 residues long. CDR3 DNA: TGTGCCAGCAGCTCGGGACAGGGGGCTCAAGTTGCAACTAATGAAAAACTGTTTTTT. It specifies CASSSGQGAQVATNEKLFF. The variable domain in full, completed from reference TRBV7-9 and TRBJ1-4, reads DTGVSQNPRHKITKRGQNVTFRCDPISEHNRLYWYRQTLGQGPEFLTYFQNEAQLEKSRLLSDRFSAERPKGSFSTLEIQRTEQGDSAMYLCASSSGQGAQVATNEKLFFGSGTQLSVL.

The gene calls are TRBV4-1 and TRBJ2-7; 7 bases align to TRBD1. After removal of 4 bases from V and 1 base from J, the junction contained 10 bases not matched to a gene. This CDR3 comprises 16 residues. CDR1 and CDR2 from the germline V gene are MGHRA and YSYEKL. The chain's CDR3 is CASSPPVGTASYEQYF. CDR3 DNA sequence: TGCGCCAGCAGCCCCCCCGTGGGGACAGCTTCCTACGAGCAGTACTTC.

The rearrangement joins TRBV13 to TRBJ2-3, with 9 bases that match TRBD2. Trimming removed 5 bases from V and 0 bases from J; junction bases left unmatched: 12. There are 18 residues in the CDR3. Germline CDR1 is PRHDT and CDR2 is FYEKMQ (reference sequence). CDR3 amino acids: CASSPWGSGGPSTDTQYF. In nucleotides, the CDR3 is TGTGCCAGCAGCCCCTGGGGTAGCGGGGGCCCTAGCACAGATACGCAGTATTTT.

V is TRBV29-1 and J is TRBJ2-2; unclear D gene. The CDR3 is 13 residues long. Germline-derived CDR1 and CDR2 are SQVTM and ANQGSEA. V was shortened by 7 bases and J by 2 bases, with 11 bases between the two germline ends. The CDR3, as DNA: TGCAGCGGGACCGCCCGTAACACCGGGGAGCTGTTTTTT. This sequence encodes CSGTARNTGELFF.

CDR3 in amino acids: CASSSSTGFMNTEAFF. The DNA for the CDR3 is TGTGCCAGCAGCTCATCGACAGGGTTCATGAACACTGAAGCTTTCTTT. The chain has TRBV9 and TRBJ1-1; TRBD1 matches 7 bases. CDR3 length: 16 amino acids. Germline-derived CDR1 and CDR2 are SGDLS and YYNGEE. The J segment lost 0 bases and the V segment lost 4 bases, leaving 9 bases of the junction unmatched.

This chain uses TRBV10-3 with TRBJ1-2; no clear D. Trimming left V 7 bases short and J 1 base short, with 16 bases between. Per the germline V gene, CDR1 is ENHRY and CDR2 is SYGVKD. CDR3 length: 15 residues. The CDR3: CAITDLTGINYGYTF. Written as DNA, the CDR3 is TGTGCCATCACTGACTTAACCGGGATTAACTATGGCTACACCTTC.

V usage is TRBV4-3 and J usage is TRBJ1-1; D is possibly TRBD1 (5 bases). The CDR3 sequence is 14 residues long. Germline-derived CDR1 and CDR2 are LGHNA and YSLEER. V lost 1 base to trimming and J lost 4 bases, with 10 bases between them. This CDR3 reads CASSQVEGTTEAFF. CDR3 nucleotide sequence: TGCGCCAGCAGCCAAGTCGAAGGGACCACTGAAGCTTTCTTT.